This T cell receptor (beta chain) is drawn from a study of radiation and T cells in renal cell carcinoma. For the study at large: Nephrectomy followed 15 Gy stereotactic body radiation by 4 weeks.

Findings and caveats of the study: Pretreatment tumor biopsies were lacking, so baseline clonotypes are unknown.

For this clone: The target antigen is unknown.

V was clipped by 6 bases and J by 4 bases; unmatched bases: 5. The germline CDR1 and CDR2 sequences are MNHEY and SMNVEV (reference sequence). The CDR3 contains 13 residues. This table comes from immunoSEQ multiplex PCR, and its TCRdb copy is limited to in-frame clones, with some not included. The sample lists about 140,000 clones, roughly 80% occurring once. The time point: baseline pretreatment blood. Treatment denoted: 15 Gy SBRT to primary tumor, nephrectomy 4 weeks later. Radiation-treated patients gave blood at baseline, week 2 and week 4. V and J are TRBV27 and TRBJ1-1; 7 bases match TRBD1. The TCR comes from a woman aged 45-59 years with renal cell carcinoma. Sequencing was performed on blood, taken from a patient whose treatment included radiotherapy and nephrectomy. For the CDR3, the DNA is TGTGCCAGCAGCTTGGACAGGCTCACTGAAGCTTTCTTT. Translated: CASSLDRLTEAFF.